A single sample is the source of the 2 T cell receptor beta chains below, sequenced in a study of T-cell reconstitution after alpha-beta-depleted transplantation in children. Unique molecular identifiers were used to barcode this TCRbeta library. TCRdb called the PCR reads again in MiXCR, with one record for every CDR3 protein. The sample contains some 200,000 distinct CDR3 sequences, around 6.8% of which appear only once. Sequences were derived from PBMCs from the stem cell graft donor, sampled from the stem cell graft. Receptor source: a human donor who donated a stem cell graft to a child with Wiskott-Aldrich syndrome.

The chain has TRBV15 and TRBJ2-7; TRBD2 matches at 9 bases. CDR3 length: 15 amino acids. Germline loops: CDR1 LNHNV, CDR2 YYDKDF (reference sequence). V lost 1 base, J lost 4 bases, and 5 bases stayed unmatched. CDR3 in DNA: TGTGCCACCAGCAGAGTCGCGACTAGCGGTTACGAGCAGTACTTC. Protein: CATSRVATSGYEQYF.

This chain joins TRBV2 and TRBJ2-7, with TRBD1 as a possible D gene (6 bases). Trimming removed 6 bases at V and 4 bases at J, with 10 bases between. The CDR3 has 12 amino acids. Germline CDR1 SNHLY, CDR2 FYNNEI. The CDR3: CASSDTGYEQYF. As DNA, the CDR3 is TGTGCCAGCAGCGATACAGGGTACGAGCAGTACTTC. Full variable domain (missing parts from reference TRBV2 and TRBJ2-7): EPEVTQTPSHQVTQMGQEVILRCVPISNHLYFYWYRQILGQKVEFLVSFYNNEISEKSEIFDDQFSVERPDGSNFTLKIRSTKLEDSAMYFCASSDTGYEQYFGPGTRLTVT.